This record concerns one TCR beta chain sequence. Its cognate antigen has yet to be identified. Within one base of it there is no much larger clone, and no base qualities were kept. V and J are truncated by 0 bases and 5 bases respectively, leaving an intervening sequence of 6 bases. Looking up the germline V gene (reference sequence) yields CDR1 SGHNT and CDR2 YYREEE. The CDR3 goes from the cysteine to the phenylalanine over 14 residues. The only DNA kept is the CDR3, 42 bases in frame from the first base. These data originate in a study of shared clonotypes between healthy human individuals (dated by TCRdb to about 2020). Turning to the overall study: A couple of women and a few men aged 18 to 49 years were included in the cohort. For each donor, CD4 naive and CD4 memory were each given three plates, CD8 naive was given two plates, and CD8 memory was given one plate. The study deeply sequenced blood TCR repertoires of several healthy adults to estimate repertoire size and the extent of clonotype sharing between individuals. Libraries were prepared and TCR repertoires were sequenced by different laboratories using diverse techniques, in order to increase sequencing depth and limit assay-specific biases. Per donor, leukapheresis produced somewhere between about 0.94 and 9 billion PBMCs. The investigation overall reported the following: Rarefaction of sorted-subset datasets indicated incomplete sequencing despite the large sequencing depth. Sampling was restricted to blood, and TCR repertoires in tissues likely differ from the TCR repertoires found in blood. Because the study included only a small number of donors, the genetic and exposure-history diversity represented was limited. Pairwise subsampling indicated that sequencing depth was expected to affect the degree of clonotype sharing among donors. When a handful of donors were compared, the shared fraction of clonotypes was around 5% for naive CD4, over 3% for naive CD8, more than 2% for memory CD4, and 0.35% to 0.4% for memory CD8. Higher generation probabilities were observed for clonotypes shared by all four sorted-subset donors than for non-shared clonotypes. Naive subsets generally had larger estimated clonotype richness than memory subsets.

Using the deep immunoSEQ assay, TCR CDR3 regions were amplified from genomic DNA by multiplex PCR. Extracted genomic DNA from each cell subset was distributed evenly across all wells of several immunoSEQ 96-well plates, and each plate was treated as a replicate. For sorted subsets, roughly 190 ng of genomic DNA, equivalent to 25,000 to 35,000 T cell genomes, went into each replicate PCR. The purified libraries were quantified using a Qubit 3.0 fluorometer, sized with a Bioanalyzer 2100, and then quantified again using the KAPA Library Quantification kit. Every immunoSEQ 96-well plate was sequenced on a dedicated single-read 150-cycle Illumina NextSeq 550 flow cell. On the authors' methods: Because only junctional sequences without quality scores were contained in the immunoSEQ output, filtering matching that applied to full-length reads could not be performed. To assign V/J genes and CDR3, sequences were annotated using PyIR, a Python wrapper for IgBLAST v1.9, with IMGT germline references. Reads were removed for weak V/J assignments (E-value above 1e-6), missing CDR3, stop codons, out-of-frame junctions, or ambiguous translated residues. A V3J clonotype was defined by an identical inferred V gene, J gene, and CDR3 amino acid sequence. The percentage overlap between two repertoires was calculated by dividing the number of shared unique clonotypes by the size of the smaller repertoire. Richness of each repertoire was evaluated using RTK rarefaction, the Chao1 estimator, and Recon v2.1 estimates of unobserved clonotypes. Generation probabilities were computed with OLGA for all TCRbeta clonotypes obtained by the gDNA method from a handful of donors. Here the immuneACCESS table is served through TCRdb, limited to in-frame sequences with V and J called. Missing clones are a known gap in these copies; in checked studies unresolved V genes cover under half, and the rest lacks a known reason. Clone size and the V and J calls come from that table; the DNA yielded D and trimming. The sample table lists about 1 million clones, 75% of them with a count of one. The ten largest account for around 1.4% of the sample.

The donors were healthy, HIV-negative adults with no recently reported acute infections or vaccinations. Every donor was a Caucasian adult residing in Nashville, Tennessee, USA. CD4+ T cells were enriched through magnetic negative selection, after which naive cells were positively selected on CD45RA and the remaining negative fraction served as the memory subset. After blood collection by leukapheresis, PBMCs were isolated using Ficoll-Histopaque density gradient centrifugation and then cryopreserved in the vapor phase of liquid nitrogen. Analytical flow cytometry was used to check the purity and quantity of each magnetically sorted T cell population. Genomic DNA was isolated from each sorted fraction and quantified by UV absorbance on a Nanodrop 2000c.

This TCR was recovered from a man in his late teens or twenties in good health. The chain was built from TRBV5-4 and TRBJ1-6, with the D gene not clear enough to name. Source material: memory CD4+ T cells sorted from blood. The sample's cell subset or site, from its label and the paper: CD45RA-negative fraction. The CDR3 amino acid sequence is: CASSLVADNSPLHF. Here is the DNA: TGTGCCAGCAGCTTGGTAGCGGATAATTCACCCCTCCACTTT.